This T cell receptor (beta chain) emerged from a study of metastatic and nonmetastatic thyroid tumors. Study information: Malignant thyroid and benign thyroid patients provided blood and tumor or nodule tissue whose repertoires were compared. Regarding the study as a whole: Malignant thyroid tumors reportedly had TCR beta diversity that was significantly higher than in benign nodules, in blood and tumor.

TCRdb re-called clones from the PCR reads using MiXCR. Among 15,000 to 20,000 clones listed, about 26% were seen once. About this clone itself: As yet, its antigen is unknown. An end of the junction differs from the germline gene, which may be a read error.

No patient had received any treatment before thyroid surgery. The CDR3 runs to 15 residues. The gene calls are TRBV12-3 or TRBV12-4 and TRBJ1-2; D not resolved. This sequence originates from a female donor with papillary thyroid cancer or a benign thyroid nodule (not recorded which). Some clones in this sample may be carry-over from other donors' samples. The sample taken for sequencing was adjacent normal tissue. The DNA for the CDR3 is TGTGCCAGCACGAGAAGTCGCGGCGACGAATATGGCTACAACTTC. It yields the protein CASTRSRGDEYGYNF.